The entry below gives a single T cell receptor (beta chain) sequence along with its context. The antigen is undetermined. All TRB cDNA libraries came from 5' RACE performed with UMI labels. TCRdb re-called the 5' RACE reads and catalogs CDR3 proteins one per entry, DNA excluded. The sample table sets out about 130,000 distinct CDR3 sequences. The data were taken from a study of CXCR3-negative and CXCR3-positive naive CD8 T cells. Study-level points and caveats: Diversity was high in both naive subsets and much lower in memory cells. TRB CDR3s were more hydrophobic in CXCR3-positive than in CXCR3-negative naive cells.

Germline V lookup: CDR1 SQVTM, CDR2 ANQGSEA. The CDR3 totals 12 residues. The source is a human donor in good health. Some clones in this sample may be carry-over from other donors' samples. Sequenced input: naive CXCR3- CD8+ T cells from blood. Specified subset: CD45RO-CCR7+CD27+CD95- naive CD8+ T cells lacking CXCR3 (TNR3-). V and J are TRBV29-1 and TRBJ2-5; TCRdb outputs TRBD1, but without DNA this stays unchecked. CDR3 sequence: CSAYRGGETQYF.